These 18 T cell receptor beta chains originate from one sample sequenced in a study of T cell repertoires in cytomegalovirus infection. Each CDR3 protein is one row after TCRdb ran MiXCR on the reads. The sample records about 700,000 distinct CDR3 sequences, around 31% being singletons. These receptors' antigens are unknown. Sequencing used cultured PBMCs, obtained from culture after CMV antigen stimulation. These receptor sequences come from a human donor in good health (CMV status not recorded). Some clones in this sample may be carry-over from other donors' samples.

V gene TRBV12-3 or TRBV12-4 combines with J gene TRBJ1-4, with 7 bases matching TRBD1. V gave up 4 bases and J gave up 4 bases; unmatched junction bases: 6. The CDR3 is 15 amino acids. The DNA of the CDR3 is TGTGCCAGCAGTTCCACAGGGGCCGTTAATGAAAAACTGTTTTTT. Amino acids: CASSSTGAVNEKLFF.

Only a few counts were recorded for this clonotype. The rearrangement uses TRBV19 and TRBJ1-5, with unresolved D. This CDR3 spans 14 amino acids. The germline V and J ends were trimmed by 6 bases and 0 bases, with 9 bases remaining between them. Germline loops: CDR1 LNHDA, CDR2 SQIVND (reference sequence). CDR3 sequence (DNA): TGTGCCAGTAGCTCGGATTATAGCAATCAGCCCCAGCATTTT. Its protein is CASSSDYSNQPQHF.

V gene TRBV7-8 combines with J gene TRBJ2-7; the D gene is possibly TRBD2 (7 bases). This CDR3 is 15 amino acids long. V dropped 3 bases and J dropped 2 bases, with 14 bases sitting between them. Germline V gives CDR1 SGHVS, CDR2 FQNEAQ. CDR3 sequence: CASSFLRGGAYEQYF. The CDR3 DNA follows: TGTGCCAGCAGCTTCTTGAGGGGGGGAGCCTACGAGCAGTACTTC.

This clonotype was observed many times. The V and J genes are TRBV7-2 and TRBJ2-3, with unresolved D. V lost 10 bases and J 0 bases, leaving 14 bases between the germline ends. This CDR3 is built from 14 residues. CDR1 SGHTA and CDR2 FQGNSA come from the germline V gene. CDR3 amino acids: CATVAAPSTDTQYF. The CDR3 bases are TGTGCCACCGTCGCCGCCCCTAGCACAGATACGCAGTATTTT. The full variable domain, in which reference TRBV7-2 and TRBJ2-3 provide the parts outside the CDR3, is GAGVSQSPSNKVTEKGKDVELRCDPISGHTALYWYRQSLGQGLEFLIYFQGNSAPDKSGLPSDRFSAERTGGSVSTLTIQRTQQEDSAVYLCATVAAPSTDTQYFGPGTRLTVL.

This clonotype was seen a handful of times. V and J are TRBV6-1 and TRBJ2-5; 9 nucleotides agree with TRBD2. The germline V gene has CDR1 MNHNS and CDR2 SASEGT. There are 16 residues in the CDR3. V lost 1 base, J lost 5 bases, and 8 bases stayed unmatched. The CDR3 DNA reads TGTGCCAGCAGTGAAGGTAACCTAGCGGGGTTCGAGACCCAGTACTTC. It codes for CASSEGNLAGFETQYF.

This chain connects TRBV11-3 to TRBJ2-3, with D maybe TRBD2 (5 bases). The CDR3 runs to 15 residues. Germline CDR1 reads SGHNT; CDR2 reads YENEEA. V was trimmed by 1 base and J by 3 bases, leaving 11 bases between them. The CDR3 protein is CASSLGHWETDTQYF. The CDR3 DNA follows: TGTGCCAGCAGCTTAGGCCATTGGGAGACAGATACGCAGTATTTT.

This clonotype has just a few counts. This sequence joins TRBV19 and TRBJ2-1; 10 nucleotides line up with TRBD2. V gave up 7 bases and J gave up 0 bases; unmatched junction bases: 9. This CDR3 is built from 17 residues. Germline V CDR1 and CDR2: LNHDA, SQIVND (reference sequence). CDR3 in amino acids: CASKTGSGGSSYNEQFF. The CDR3 nucleotides are TGTGCCAGTAAAACGGGTAGCGGGGGGAGCTCCTACAATGAGCAGTTCTTC.

The J gene is TRBJ2-5, the V gene TRBV3-1; TRBD2 agrees at 11 bases. V lost 3 bases and J lost 6; bases outside the gene matches: 15. The CDR3 has 18 residues. Germline V gene data show CDR1 as LGHDT and CDR2 as YNNKEL (reference sequence). In nucleotides, the CDR3 is TGTGCCAGCAGCCATATCGTCTCCGCCCTAGCGGGAGGTCAGACCCAGTACTTC. Its protein product is CASSHIVSALAGGQTQYF.

This clonotype showed up many times. This sequence joins TRBV7-2 and TRBJ2-7; 13 nucleotides agree with TRBD2. Germline CDR1 SGHTA, CDR2 FQGNSA. This CDR3 is built from 15 residues. The trim removed 3 bases at V and 4 bases at J, leaving 3 bases unmatched. CDR3 amino acids: CASSFRLAGGYEQYF. As DNA, the CDR3 is TGTGCCAGCAGCTTTCGACTAGCGGGAGGTTACGAGCAGTACTTC. The full variable domain, with the rest looked up from reference TRBV7-2 and TRBJ2-7, is GAGVSQSPSNKVTEKGKDVELRCDPISGHTALYWYRQSLGQGLEFLIYFQGNSAPDKSGLPSDRFSAERTGGSVSTLTIQRTQQEDSAVYLCASSFRLAGGYEQYFGPGTRLTVT.

The CDR3 bases are TGTGCCAGTAGTATAGGGAGGGGAAGGAGGACTGAAGCTTTCTTT. It yields the protein CASSIGRGRRTEAFF. The chain employs TRBV19 and TRBJ1-1; TRBD1 might be the D (5 bases). V lost 1 base and J 5 bases, leaving 14 bases between the germline ends. This CDR3 has 15 residues. Germline V CDR1 and CDR2: LNHDA, SQIVND (reference sequence).

V and J are TRBV11-2 and TRBJ2-1; 8 bases agree with TRBD2. The junction had 11 bases not matched to a gene; V was cut back by 5 bases and J by 11 bases. The CDR3 is made up of 14 amino acids. Germline V lookup: CDR1 SGHAT, CDR2 FQNNGV. Here the CDR3 reads CASSRGGGTSKQFF. The DNA for the CDR3 is TGTGCCAGCAGCCGGGGGGGGGGGACTTCTAAGCAGTTCTTC.

V usage is TRBV7-8 and J usage is TRBJ1-6; D possibly corresponds to TRBD1 (6 bases). With 8 bases removed from V and 7 bases from J, the gap between germline ends came to 15 bases. Germline V gene sequence: CDR1 SGHVS, CDR2 FQNEAQ. The CDR3 sequence is 14 residues long. Written as DNA, the CDR3 is TGTGCCAGCTGGACGGGGGGGCGGAATTCACCCCTCCACTTT. As protein: CASWTGGRNSPLHF.

In this sample, this clonotype turned up many times. This chain joins TRBV7-2 and TRBJ2-5; 9 nucleotides line up with TRBD2. Germline V CDR1 and CDR2: SGHTA, FQGNSA. This CDR3 contains 18 residues. With 1 base clipped from V and 1 base from J, the junction kept 10 bases outside the gene matches. CDR3 in DNA: TGTGCCAGCAGCTTAGATCCTAGCGGGGCCTACAGCCAAGAGACCCAGTACTTC. This encodes CASSLDPSGAYSQETQYF.

A few counts support this clonotype. J is TRBJ2-5 and V is TRBV5-4; no clear D. V shed 0 bases and J shed 6 bases, with 6 bases lying between them. The length of the CDR3 is 12 residues. Germline assignment: CDR1 SGHNT and CDR2 YYREEE (reference sequence). The chain's CDR3 is CASSLDRQTQYF. The CDR3 region has the DNA TGTGCCAGCAGCTTGGACAGACAGACCCAGTACTTC. Drawing the rest from reference TRBV5-4 and TRBJ2-5, the complete variable domain is ETGVTQSPTHLIKTRGQQVTLRCSSQSGHNTVSWYQQALGQGPQFIFQYYREEENGRGNFPPRFSGLQFPNYSSELNVNALELDDSALYLCASSLDRQTQYFGPGTRLLVL.

This clonotype has just a few counts. The chain uses TRBV7-8 and TRBJ1-4; D might be TRBD1 (6 bases). Germline CDR1 SGHVS, CDR2 FQNEAQ. The V end lost 2 bases, the J end lost 7 bases, and 14 bases lay between the germline ends. CDR3 length equals 15 residues. The CDR3 sequence: CASSLQGGSSEKLFF. The DNA of the CDR3 is TGTGCCAGCAGCTTACAAGGGGGGTCGAGTGAAAAACTGTTTTTT.

This chain links TRBV4-1 with TRBJ2-4, with 8 bases aligning to TRBD1. The CDR3 covers 19 residues. The germline V gene encodes CDR1 MGHRA and CDR2 YSYEKL. V gave up 1 base and J gave up 1 base; unmatched junction bases: 12. The CDR3 is CASSQGSGGEKRAKNIQYF. The CDR3, as DNA: TGCGCCAGCAGCCAAGGGTCAGGGGGCGAGAAAAGGGCCAAAAACATTCAGTACTTC.

The J gene is TRBJ2-1, the V gene TRBV20-1; TRBD1 matches 8 bases. Per germline, CDR1 DFQATT and CDR2 SNEGSKA (reference sequence). The CDR3 covers 12 residues. Germline trimming cut 5 bases from V and 9 bases from J; bases unmatched to any gene: 6. The CDR3 coding sequence is TGCAGTGCTCATCAGGGGGCGGGTGAGCAGTTCTTC. Translation gives CSAHQGAGEQFF.

The V gene is TRBV10-3, the J gene TRBJ1-2; D gene unclear. CDR1 is ENHRY, CDR2 SYGVKD, per germline. Trimming stripped 2 bases from V and 6 bases from J, with 7 bases between. CDR3 length: 12 amino acids. CDR3 sequence: CAISEKNHGYTF. CDR3 DNA: TGTGCCATCAGTGAGAAAAACCATGGCTACACCTTC.